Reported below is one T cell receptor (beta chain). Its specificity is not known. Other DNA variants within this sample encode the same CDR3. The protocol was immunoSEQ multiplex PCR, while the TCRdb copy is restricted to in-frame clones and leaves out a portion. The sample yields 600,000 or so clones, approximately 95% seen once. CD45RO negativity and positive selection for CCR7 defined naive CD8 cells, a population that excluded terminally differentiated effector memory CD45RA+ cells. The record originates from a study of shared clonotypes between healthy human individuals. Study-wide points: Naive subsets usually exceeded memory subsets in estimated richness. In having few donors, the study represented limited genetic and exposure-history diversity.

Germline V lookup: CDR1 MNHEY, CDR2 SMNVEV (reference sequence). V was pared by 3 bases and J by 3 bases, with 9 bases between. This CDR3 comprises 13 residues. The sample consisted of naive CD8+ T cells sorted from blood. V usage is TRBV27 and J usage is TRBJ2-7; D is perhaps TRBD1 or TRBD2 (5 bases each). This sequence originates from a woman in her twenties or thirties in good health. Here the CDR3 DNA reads TGTGCCAGCAGTTTTCCGGGGCACTACGAGCAGTACTTC. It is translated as CASSFPGHYEQYF.